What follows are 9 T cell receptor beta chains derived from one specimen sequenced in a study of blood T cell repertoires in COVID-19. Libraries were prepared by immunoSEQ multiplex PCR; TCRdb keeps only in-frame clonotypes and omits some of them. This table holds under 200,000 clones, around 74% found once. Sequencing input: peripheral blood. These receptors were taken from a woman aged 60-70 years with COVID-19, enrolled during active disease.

DNA for the CDR3: TGTGCCAGCAGCCCTAGCGGGGGGGCCTCGGAGACCCAGTACTTC. Translated: CASSPSGGASETQYF. This chain uses TRBV7-3 with TRBJ2-5, with 12 bases fitting TRBD2. J lost 5 bases, V lost 5 bases, and 6 bases had no gene match. This CDR3 contains 15 residues. Germline CDR1 is SGHTA and CDR2 is FQGTGA. Full variable domain (outside the CDR3, taken from reference TRBV7-3 and TRBJ2-5): GAGVSQTPSNKVTEKGKYVELRCDPISGHTALYWYRQSLGQGPEFLIYFQGTGAADDSGLPNDRFFAVRPEGSVSTLKIQRTERGDSAVYLCASSPSGGASETQYFGPGTRLLVL.

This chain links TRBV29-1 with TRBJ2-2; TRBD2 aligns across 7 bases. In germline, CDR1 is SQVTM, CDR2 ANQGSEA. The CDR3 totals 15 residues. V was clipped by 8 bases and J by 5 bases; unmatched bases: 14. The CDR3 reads CSSWGGGAGTGELFF. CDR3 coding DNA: TGCAGCTCCTGGGGGGGAGGGGCAGGAACCGGGGAGCTGTTTTTT.

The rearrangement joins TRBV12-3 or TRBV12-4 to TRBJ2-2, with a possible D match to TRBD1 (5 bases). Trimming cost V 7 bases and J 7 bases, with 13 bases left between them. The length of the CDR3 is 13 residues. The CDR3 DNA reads TGTGCCAGCACCAAAGACAGTGGCGGGGAGCTGTTTTTT. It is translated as CASTKDSGGELFF.

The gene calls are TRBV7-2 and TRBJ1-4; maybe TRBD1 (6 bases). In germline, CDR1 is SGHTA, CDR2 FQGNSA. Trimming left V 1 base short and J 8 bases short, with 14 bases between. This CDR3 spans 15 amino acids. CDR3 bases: TGTGCCAGCAGCTTAGTGGGCAGGGGTGGCGAAAAACTGTTTTTT. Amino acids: CASSLVGRGGEKLFF.

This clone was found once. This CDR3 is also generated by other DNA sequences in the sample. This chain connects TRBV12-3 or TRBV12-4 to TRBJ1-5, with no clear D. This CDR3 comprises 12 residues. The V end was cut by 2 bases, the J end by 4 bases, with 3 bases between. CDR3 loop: CASSLQNQPQHF. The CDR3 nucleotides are TGTGCCAGCAGTTTACAAAATCAGCCCCAGCATTTT.

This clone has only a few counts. The CDR3 sequence: CSVTRTGNNEQFF. CDR3 nucleotides: TGCAGCGTTACCCGGACAGGTAACAATGAGCAGTTCTTC. The chain links TRBV29-1 to TRBJ2-1, with 7 bases that match TRBD1. Germline values: CDR1 SQVTM, CDR2 ANQGSEA. V trimming: 5 bases; J trimming: 5 bases; junction bases outside the gene matches: 6. The CDR3 is made up of 13 amino acids.

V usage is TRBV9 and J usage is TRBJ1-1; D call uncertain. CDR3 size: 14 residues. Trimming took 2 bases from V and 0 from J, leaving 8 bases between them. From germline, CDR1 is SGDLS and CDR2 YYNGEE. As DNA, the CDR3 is TGTGCCAGCAGCGTGAGCTCCATGAACACTGAAGCTTTCTTT. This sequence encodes CASSVSSMNTEAFF.

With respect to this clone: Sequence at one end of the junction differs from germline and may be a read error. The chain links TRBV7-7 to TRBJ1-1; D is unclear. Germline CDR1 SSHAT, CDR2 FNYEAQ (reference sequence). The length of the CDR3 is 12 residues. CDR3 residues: CASSLQNTEAFF. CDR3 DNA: TGTGCTAGCAGCTTACAGAACACTGAAGCTTTCTTT.

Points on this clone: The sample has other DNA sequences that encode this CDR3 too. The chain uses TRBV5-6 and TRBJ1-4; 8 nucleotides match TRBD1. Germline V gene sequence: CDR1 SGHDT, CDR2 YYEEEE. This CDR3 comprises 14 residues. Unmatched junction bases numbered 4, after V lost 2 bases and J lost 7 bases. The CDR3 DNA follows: TGTGCCAGCAGCTTCCAGGGGGCAGGTGAAAAACTGTTTTTT. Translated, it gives CASSFQGAGEKLFF.